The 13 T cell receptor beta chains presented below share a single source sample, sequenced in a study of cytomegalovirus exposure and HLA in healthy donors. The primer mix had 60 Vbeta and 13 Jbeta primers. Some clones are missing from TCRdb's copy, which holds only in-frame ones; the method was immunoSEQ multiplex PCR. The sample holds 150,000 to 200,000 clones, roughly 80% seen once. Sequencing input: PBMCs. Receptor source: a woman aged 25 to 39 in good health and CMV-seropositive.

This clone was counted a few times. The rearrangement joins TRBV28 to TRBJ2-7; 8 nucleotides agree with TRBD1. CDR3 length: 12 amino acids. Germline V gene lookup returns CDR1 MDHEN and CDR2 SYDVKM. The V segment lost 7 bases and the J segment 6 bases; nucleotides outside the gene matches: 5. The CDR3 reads CASTKDRVEQYF. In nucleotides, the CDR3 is TGTGCCAGCACAAAGGACAGGGTCGAGCAGTACTTC.

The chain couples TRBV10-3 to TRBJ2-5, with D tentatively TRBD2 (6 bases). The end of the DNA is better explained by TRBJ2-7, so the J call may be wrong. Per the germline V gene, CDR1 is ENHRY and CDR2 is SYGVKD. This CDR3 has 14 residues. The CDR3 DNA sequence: TGTGCCAGCACGGGTGGGCGGGGATCCTACGAGCAGTACTTC. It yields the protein CASTGGRGSYEQYF.

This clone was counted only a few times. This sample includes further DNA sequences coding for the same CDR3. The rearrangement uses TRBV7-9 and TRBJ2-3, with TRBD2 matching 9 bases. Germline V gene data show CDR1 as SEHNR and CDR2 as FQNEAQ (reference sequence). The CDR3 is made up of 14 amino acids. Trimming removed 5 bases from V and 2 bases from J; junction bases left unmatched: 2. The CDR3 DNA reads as TGTGCCAGCAGCCCTAGCGGGAACACAGATACGCAGTATTTT. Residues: CASSPSGNTDTQYF.

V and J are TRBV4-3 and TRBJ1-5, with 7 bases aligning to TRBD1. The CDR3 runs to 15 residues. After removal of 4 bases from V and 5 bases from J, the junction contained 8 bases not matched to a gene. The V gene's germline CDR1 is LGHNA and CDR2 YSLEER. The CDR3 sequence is CASSPDRVAYQPQHF. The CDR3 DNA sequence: TGCGCCAGCAGCCCCGACAGGGTAGCGTATCAGCCCCAGCATTTT.

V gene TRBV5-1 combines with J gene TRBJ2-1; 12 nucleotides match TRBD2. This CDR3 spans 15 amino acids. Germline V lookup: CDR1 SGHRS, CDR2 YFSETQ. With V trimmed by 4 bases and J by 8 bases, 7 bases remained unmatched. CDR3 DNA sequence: TGCGCCAGCAGCCTGCGACTAGCGGGAGACTATGAGCAGTTCTTC. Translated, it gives CASSLRLAGDYEQFF. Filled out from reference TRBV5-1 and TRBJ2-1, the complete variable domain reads KAGVTQTPRYLIKTRGQQVTLSCSPISGHRSVSWYQQTPGQGLQFLFEYFSETQRNKGNFPGRFSGRQFSNSRSEMNVSTLELGDSALYLCASSLRLAGDYEQFFGPGTRLTVL.

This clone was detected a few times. DNA for the CDR3: TGCGCCAGCAGCCCGGGACTAGCGGGAGGAGGAAGCACAGATACGCAGTATTTT. This translates into CASSPGLAGGGSTDTQYF. The chain joins TRBV5-1 to TRBJ2-3, with 15 bases that match TRBD2. The ends lost 4 bases at V and 0 bases at J; junction bases unmatched: 6. The germline CDR1 and CDR2 sequences are SGHRS and YFSETQ. The CDR3 covers 18 residues.

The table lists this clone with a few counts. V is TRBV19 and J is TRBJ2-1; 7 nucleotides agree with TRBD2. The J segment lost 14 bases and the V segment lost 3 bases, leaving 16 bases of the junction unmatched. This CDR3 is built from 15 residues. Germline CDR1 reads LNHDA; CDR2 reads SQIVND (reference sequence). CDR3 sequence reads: CASSITSRDVGGEFF. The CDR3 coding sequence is TGTGCCAGTAGTATTACCTCGCGCGATGTGGGGGGGGAGTTCTTC.

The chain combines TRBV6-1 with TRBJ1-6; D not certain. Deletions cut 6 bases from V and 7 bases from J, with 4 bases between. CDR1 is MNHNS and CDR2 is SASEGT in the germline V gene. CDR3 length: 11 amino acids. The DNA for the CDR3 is TGTGCCAGCAGGCAGAATTCACCCCTCCACTTT. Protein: CASRQNSPLHF.

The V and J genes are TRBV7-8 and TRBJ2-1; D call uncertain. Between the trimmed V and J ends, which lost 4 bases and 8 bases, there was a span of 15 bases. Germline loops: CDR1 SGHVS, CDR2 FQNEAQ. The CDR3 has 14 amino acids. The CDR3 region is CASSSMLHRDEQFF. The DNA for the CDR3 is TGTGCCAGCAGCTCGATGCTACACCGGGATGAGCAGTTCTTC. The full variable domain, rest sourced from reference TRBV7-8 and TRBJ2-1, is GAGVSQSPRYKVAKRGQDVALRCDPISGHVSLFWYQQALGQGPEFLTYFQNEAQLDKSGLPSDRFFAERPEGSVSTLKIQRTQQEDSAVYLCASSSMLHRDEQFFGPGTRLTVL.

CDR3 sequence: CASSQDQGAMTEAFF. The CDR3 DNA follows: TGTGCCAGCAGCCAAGATCAGGGGGCGATGACTGAAGCTTTCTTT. V and J are TRBV4-2 and TRBJ1-1; TRBD1 agrees at 8 bases. V was clipped by 0 bases and J by 5 bases; unmatched bases: 5. Germline loops: CDR1 LGHNA, CDR2 YNFKEQ. This CDR3 has 15 residues.

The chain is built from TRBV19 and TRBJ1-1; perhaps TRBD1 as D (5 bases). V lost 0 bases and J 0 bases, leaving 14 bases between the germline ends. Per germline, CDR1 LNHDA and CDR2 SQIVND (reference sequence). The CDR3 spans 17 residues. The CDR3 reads CASSIDPGGLVNTEAFF. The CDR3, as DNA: TGTGCCAGTAGTATAGATCCGGGGGGATTGGTGAACACTGAAGCTTTCTTT.

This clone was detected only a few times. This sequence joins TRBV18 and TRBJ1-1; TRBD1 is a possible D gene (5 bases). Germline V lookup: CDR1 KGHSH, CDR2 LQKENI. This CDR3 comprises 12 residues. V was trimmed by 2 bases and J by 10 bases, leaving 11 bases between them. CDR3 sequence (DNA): TGTGCCAGCTCACCATTCAGGGAAGGAGCTTTCTTT. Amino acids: CASSPFREGAFF.

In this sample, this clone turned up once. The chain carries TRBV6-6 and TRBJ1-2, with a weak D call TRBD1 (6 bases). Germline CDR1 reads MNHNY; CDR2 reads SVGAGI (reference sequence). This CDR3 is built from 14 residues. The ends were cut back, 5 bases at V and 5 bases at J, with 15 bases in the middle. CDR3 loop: CASSLSGQLYGYTF. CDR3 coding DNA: TGTGCCAGCAGTCTATCCGGACAGTTATATGGCTACACCTTC.